This T cell receptor beta chain was recorded in a study of T cell repertoires in cytomegalovirus infection. Whole-study context: From public TCR beta signatures came an indication of both CMV infection and matching HLA type.

Germline V gene sequence: CDR1 SGHAT, CDR2 FQNNGV. This CDR3 spans 17 amino acids. V gave up 3 bases and J gave up 2 bases; unmatched junction bases: 2. MiXCR was run by TCRdb on the reads, yielding one entry per CDR3 protein. The sample consists of a few hundred thousand distinct CDR3 sequences, about 42% of them appearing once. This clonotype was seen a few times. The antigen is unknown. The sample was cultured PBMCs, taken from culture after CMV antigen stimulation. This receptor was obtained from a human donor in good health (CMV status not recorded). Some clones in this sample may be carry-over from other donors' samples. The J gene is TRBJ2-1, the V gene TRBV11-2; TRBD2 matches 15 bases. CDR3 coding DNA: TGTGCCAGCAGCTTGGGACTAGCGGGAGGTGCCTACAATGAGCAGTTCTTC. It specifies CASSLGLAGGAYNEQFF.